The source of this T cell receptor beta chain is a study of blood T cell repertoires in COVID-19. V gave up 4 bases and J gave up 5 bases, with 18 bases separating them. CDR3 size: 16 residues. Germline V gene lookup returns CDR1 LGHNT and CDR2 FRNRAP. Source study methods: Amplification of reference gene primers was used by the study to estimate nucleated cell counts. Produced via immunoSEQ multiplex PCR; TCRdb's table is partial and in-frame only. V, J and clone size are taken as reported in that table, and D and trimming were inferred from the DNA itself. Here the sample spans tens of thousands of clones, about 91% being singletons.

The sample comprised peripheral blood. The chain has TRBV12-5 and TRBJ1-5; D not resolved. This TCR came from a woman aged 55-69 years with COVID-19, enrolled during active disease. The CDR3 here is CASGSSGPRGDQPQHF. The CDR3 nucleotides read TGTGCTAGTGGTTCATCGGGCCCTCGGGGAGATCAGCCCCAGCATTTT.